Listed below are T cell receptor beta chains from one sample, sequenced in a study of liver allograft versus peripheral blood T cells. TCRdb ran MiXCR on the reads and lists one entry per CDR3 protein. The table records thousands of distinct CDR3 sequences, 16% of them present only once. The source of these receptors is a human patient who had a liver transplant. Among the T cells, some may be from the graft donor. The CDR3 runs from the conserved cysteine through the conserved F or W. D genes are given only for firm matches. Clone size appears in some rows only: once, few, many, or a class for an expanded clone.

>.|.|14|TRBJ1-5|TRBV6-5
CASSFGEGGQPQHF
TGTGCCAGCAGTTTCGGGGAGGGGGGACAGCCCCAGCATTTT
>medium-sized|.|17|TRBJ2-2|TRBV13
CASSSLSLGGQTGELFF
TGTGCCAGCAGCTCCCTTTCCTTGGGGGGCCAAACCGGGGAGCTGTTTTTT
>medium-sized|.|13|TRBJ2-7|TRBV18
CASSPSRGYEQYF
TGTGCCAGCTCACCAAGCAGGGGCTACGAGCAGTACTTC
>.|.|11|TRBJ1-1|TRBV12-3/TRBV12-4
CASRREVEAFF
TGTGCCAGCAGAAGAGAGGTTGAAGCTTTCTTT
>few|TRBD1|12|TRBJ2-1|TRBV29-1
CSVEASGGGQFF
TGCAGCGTTGAAGCCTCAGGGGGCGGGCAGTTCTTC
>medium-sized|.|14|TRBJ1-1|TRBV18
CASSPGEDPRGAFF
TGTGCCAGCTCACCAGGAGAAGACCCCCGGGGAGCTTTCTTT
>medium-sized|TRBD1|15|TRBJ2-7|TRBV18
CASSPGTGQTYEQYF
TGTGCCAGCTCACCTGGGACAGGGCAGACCTACGAGCAGTACTTC
>medium-sized|.|14|TRBJ1-5|TRBV19
CASSSGREIQPQHF
TGTGCCAGTAGTTCGGGTAGGGAGATTCAGCCCCAGCATTTT
>few|TRBD1|14|TRBJ2-7|TRBV5-4
CASKGDRGSYEQYF
TGTGCCAGCAAAGGGGACAGGGGCTCCTACGAGCAGTACTTC
>.|.|15|TRBJ1-2|TRBV20-1
CSANRGNRANYGYTF
TGCAGTGCTAACCGAGGGAACAGAGCTAACTATGGCTACACCTTC
>medium-sized|.|14|TRBJ1-3|TRBV18
CASSPDSSGNTIYF
TGTGCCAGCTCACCAGACTCGTCTGGAAACACCATATATTTT
>medium-sized|TRBD1|14|TRBJ1-1|TRBV6-5
CASSYWGQGKEAFF
TGTGCCAGCAGTTATTGGGGACAGGGAAAGGAAGCTTTCTTT
>.|.|12|TRBJ1-1|TRBV28
CASSPPGTEAFF
TGTGCCAGCAGTCCTCCGGGGACTGAAGCTTTCTTT
>medium-sized|.|15|TRBJ1-1|TRBV18
CASSPQQGGNTEAFF
TGTGCCAGCTCACCACAACAGGGTGGGAACACTGAAGCTTTCTTT
>medium-sized|.|15|TRBJ1-2|TRBV7-2
CASSLGGAFNYGYTF
TGTGCCAGCAGCTTAGGAGGGGCCTTTAACTATGGCTACACCTTC
>once|.|12|TRBJ1-1|TRBV20-1
CSASPGDPRAFF
TGCAGTGCTTCCCCAGGGGACCCGAGGGCTTTCTTT